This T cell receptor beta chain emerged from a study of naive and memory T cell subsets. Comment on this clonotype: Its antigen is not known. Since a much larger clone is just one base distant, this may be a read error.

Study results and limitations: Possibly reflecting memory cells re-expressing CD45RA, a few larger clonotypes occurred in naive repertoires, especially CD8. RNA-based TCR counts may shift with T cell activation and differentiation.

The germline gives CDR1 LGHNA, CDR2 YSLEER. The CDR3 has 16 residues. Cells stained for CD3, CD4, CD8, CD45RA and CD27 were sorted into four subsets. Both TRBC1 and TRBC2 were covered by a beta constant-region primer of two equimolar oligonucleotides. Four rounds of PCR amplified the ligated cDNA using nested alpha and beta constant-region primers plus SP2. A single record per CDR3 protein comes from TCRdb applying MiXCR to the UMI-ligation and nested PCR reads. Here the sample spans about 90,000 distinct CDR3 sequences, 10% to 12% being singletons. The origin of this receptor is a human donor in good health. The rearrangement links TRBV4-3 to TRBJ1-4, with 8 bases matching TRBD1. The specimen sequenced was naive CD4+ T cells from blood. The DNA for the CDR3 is TGCGCCAGCGGCCAAGATCGACAGGGGACTAATGAAAAACTGTTTTTT. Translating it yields CASGQDRQGTNEKLFF.